Detailed here is one T cell receptor beta chain. This entry comes from a study of OX40 agonist ivuxolimab in advanced cancers. For the study at large: Aged roughly 20 to 85 with a mean of 60 years, they were about 83% male. Partial responses were recorded for three patients, including one with hepatocellular carcinoma and two with cutaneous melanoma.

Sequencing was performed with immunoSEQ multiplex PCR; in TCRdb, only in-frame clones are kept and a portion is missing. The table lists about 82,000 clones, more than 80% of them singletons, with roughly 0.22% in the top ten. Anyone with autoimmune disease history or systemic immunosuppression was excluded. The CDR3 totals 15 residues. After removal of 2 bases from V and 5 bases from J, the junction contained 11 bases not matched to a gene. Germline V gene lookup returns CDR1 GTSNPN and CDR2 SVGIG (reference sequence). The sequencing here drew on CD4+ or CD8+ T cells sorted from blood, taken in a trial of the OX40 agonist ivuxolimab. The receptor was derived from an adult with an advanced solid tumor such as melanoma, head and neck, liver or kidney cancer. The chain has TRBV30 and TRBJ2-5; 7 bases are a match to TRBD1. CDR3 protein: CAWSRGGASGETQYF. CDR3 nucleotides: TGTGCCTGGAGTAGAGGGGGCGCATCAGGGGAGACCCAGTACTTC.